What follows are 2 T cell receptor beta chains derived from one specimen sequenced in a study of CD8+CD57+ T cells in acquired aplastic anemia. Those patients picked for sequencing had displayed CD8+CD57+ cell expansion on flow cytometry. Profiling of TCR beta VDJ combinations and CDR3 sequences used genomic DNA as template. TCRdb processed the reads anew with MiXCR; each CDR3 protein has one entry. This sample carries roughly 240,000 distinct CDR3 sequences, roughly half of them seen once, and the ten largest clones take less than 9%. The material sequenced was sorted CD4+, CD8+, or CD8+CD57+ T cells (not recorded which) from PBMCs. The receptors here all came from a human donor with aplastic anemia.

This clonotype has at least ten counts. The CDR3 DNA reads as TGTGCCAGCAAGAGGGAAGGACAGGTCTCCTACGAGCAGTACTTC. Amino acids: CASKREGQVSYEQYF. The chain combines TRBV2 with TRBJ2-7, with TRBD1 matching 7 bases. The V segment lost 7 bases and the J segment 0 bases; nucleotides outside the gene matches: 9. The CDR3 extends over 15 amino acids. Looked up from germline, CDR1 is SNHLY and CDR2 is FYNNEI.

This clonotype has at least ten counts. The J gene is TRBJ2-3, the V gene TRBV12-3 or TRBV12-4, with 7 nucleotides matching TRBD2. The CDR3 runs to 14 residues. The ends lost 6 bases at V and 4 bases at J; junction bases unmatched: 7. The CDR3 region is CASSLGLGSDTQYF. CDR3 DNA: TGTGCCAGCAGCCTAGGACTAGGATCAGATACGCAGTATTTT.